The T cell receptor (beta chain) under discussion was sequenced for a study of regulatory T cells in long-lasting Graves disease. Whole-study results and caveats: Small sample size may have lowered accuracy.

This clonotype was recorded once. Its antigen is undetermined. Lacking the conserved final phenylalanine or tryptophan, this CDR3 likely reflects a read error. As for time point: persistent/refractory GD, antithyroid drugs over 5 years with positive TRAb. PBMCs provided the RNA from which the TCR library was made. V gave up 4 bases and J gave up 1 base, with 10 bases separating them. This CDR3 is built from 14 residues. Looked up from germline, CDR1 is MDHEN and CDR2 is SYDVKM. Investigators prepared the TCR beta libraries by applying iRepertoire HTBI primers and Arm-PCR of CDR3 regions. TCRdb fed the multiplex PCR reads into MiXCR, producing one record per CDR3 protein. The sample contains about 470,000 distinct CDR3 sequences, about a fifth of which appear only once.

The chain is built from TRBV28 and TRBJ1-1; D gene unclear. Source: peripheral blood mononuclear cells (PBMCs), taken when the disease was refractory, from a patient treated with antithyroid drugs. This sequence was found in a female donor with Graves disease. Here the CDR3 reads CASSSPAGNTEAFV. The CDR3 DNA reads TGTGCCAGCAGTTCCCCTGCTGGGAACACTGAAGCTTTCGTT.